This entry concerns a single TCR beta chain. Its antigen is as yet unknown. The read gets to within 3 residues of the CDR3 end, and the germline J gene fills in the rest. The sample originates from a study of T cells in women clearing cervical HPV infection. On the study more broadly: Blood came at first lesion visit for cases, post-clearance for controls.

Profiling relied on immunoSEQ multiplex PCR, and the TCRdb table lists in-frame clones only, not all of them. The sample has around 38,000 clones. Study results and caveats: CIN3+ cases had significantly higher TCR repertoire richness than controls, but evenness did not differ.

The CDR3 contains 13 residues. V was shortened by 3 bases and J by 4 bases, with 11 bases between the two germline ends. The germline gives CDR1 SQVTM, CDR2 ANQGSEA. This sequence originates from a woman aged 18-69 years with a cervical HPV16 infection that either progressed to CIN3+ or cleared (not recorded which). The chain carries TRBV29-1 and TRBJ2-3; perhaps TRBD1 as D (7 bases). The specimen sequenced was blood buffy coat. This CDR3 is CSVDQGGSDTQYF. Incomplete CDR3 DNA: TGCAGCGTTGACCAGGGGGGTTCAGATACG.